These 27 T cell receptor beta chains came from one sample sequenced in a study of T cell repertoires in cytomegalovirus infection. No antigen is known for these receptors. TCRdb called the reads again in MiXCR, with one record for every CDR3 protein. The sample has 100,000 to 150,000 distinct CDR3 sequences, roughly a quarter seen once. The sample comprised PBMCs, sequenced either directly or after in vitro stimulation (not recorded which). These receptors originate from a human donor in good health (CMV status not recorded). Some clones in this sample may be carry-over from other donors' samples.

The chain is built from TRBV2 and TRBJ1-4, with TRBD1 matching over 7 bases. Germline CDR1 SNHLY, CDR2 FYNNEI. The CDR3 loop spans 14 amino acids. V lost 6 bases to trimming and J lost 3 bases; unmatched junction nucleotides: 4. In DNA, the CDR3 is TGTGCCAGCAGCAGGACAGGAGCTAATGAAAAACTGTTTTTT. Translating it yields CASSRTGANEKLFF.

To note about this clonotype: A read error may be the cause here, since a much bigger clone is one base away. The DNA of the CDR3 is TGTGCCAGCAGCCTGGGTAGCTCCTATAGTTCACCCCTCCACTTT. It codes for CASSLGSSYSSPLHF. J is TRBJ1-6 and V is TRBV7-6; D unresolved. This CDR3 region has 15 residues. Germline CDR1 and CDR2: SGHVS and FNYEAQ.

The chain uses TRBV19 and TRBJ2-7, with a possible D match to TRBD2 (6 bases). The CDR3 consists of 15 residues. In germline, CDR1 is LNHDA, CDR2 SQIVND (reference sequence). Trimming left V 3 bases short and J 0 bases short, with 12 bases between. The CDR3 loop reads CASSIGAGYSYEQYV. The CDR3 nucleotides read TGTGCCAGTAGTATTGGAGCGGGCTACTCCTACGAGCAGTACGTC.

This clonotype was recorded at least ten times. The J gene is TRBJ2-3, the V gene TRBV12-3 or TRBV12-4, with 8 bases aligning to TRBD2. This CDR3 comprises 15 residues. V shed 4 bases and J 5 bases; nucleotides not matched to a gene: 8. DNA of the CDR3: TGTGCCAGCAGTTATAGCGGGATCTGGGGAGATACGCAGTATTTT. This encodes CASSYSGIWGDTQYF.

The chain is built from TRBV7-6 and TRBJ2-7; TRBD2 aligns across 9 bases. The CDR3 is 15 amino acids. V lost 1 base and J lost 2; bases outside the gene matches: 3. Looked up from germline, CDR1 is SGHVS and CDR2 is FNYEAQ. CDR3 nucleotides: TGTGCCAGCAGCTTAGGTAGCGGGGGACCCTACGAGCAGTACTTC. Translation: CASSLGSGGPYEQYF.

Remarks on this clonotype: Being one base from a much bigger clone, this may be a read error. The V and J genes are TRBV7-2 and TRBJ2-1, with D uncertain. Per the germline V gene, CDR1 is SGHTA and CDR2 is FQGNSA. The CDR3 contains 12 residues. CDR3 DNA: TGTGCCAGCAGCTTTGTAGGCAATCAGCAGTGCTTC. Encoded protein: CASSFVGNQQCF.

This clonotype was recorded many times. The chain recombines TRBV7-2 with TRBJ1-1; 7 positions match TRBD1. The CDR3 runs to 13 residues. Germline CDR1 SGHTA, CDR2 FQGNSA. The ends lost 5 bases at V and 9 bases at J; junction bases unmatched: 9. In DNA form, the CDR3 reads TGTGCCAGCAGCGAGGGGGCAGGGATGCAAGCTTTCTTT. It is translated as CASSEGAGMQAFF.

This clonotype was counted between two and nine times. The chain links TRBV5-1 to TRBJ2-1; perhaps D is TRBD1 or TRBD2 (5 bases each). V shed 0 bases and J shed 12 bases, with 19 bases lying between them. Germline V gene data show CDR1 as SGHRS and CDR2 as YFSETQ. The CDR3 has 15 residues. DNA for the CDR3: TGCGCCAGCAGCTTGGGTCCGACTGGGGGATATGGGCAGTTCTTC. Protein sequence: CASSLGPTGGYGQFF.

This chain uses TRBV6-1 with TRBJ1-1, with 9 bases identical to TRBD1. The germline CDR1 and CDR2 sequences are MNHNS and SASEGT. Losses at the gene ends were 2 bases for V and 5 bases for J; bases not matched to a gene: 9. The CDR3 loop spans 16 amino acids. CDR3 nucleotides: TGTGCCAGCAGTGAATGGGGGACAGGGAGTCGGACTGAAGCTTTCTTT. This translates into CASSEWGTGSRTEAFF.

This clonotype was detected only a few times. The gene calls are TRBV27 and TRBJ1-2; 7 positions match TRBD1. Germline V gives CDR1 MNHEY, CDR2 SMNVEV (reference sequence). After removal of 5 bases from V and 2 bases from J, the junction contained 5 bases not matched to a gene. This CDR3 has 14 amino acids. The CDR3 is CASSITGANYGYTF. CDR3 bases: TGTGCCAGCAGTATTACAGGGGCAAACTATGGCTACACCTTC.

This clonotype showed up many times. J is TRBJ2-1 and V is TRBV7-8; D call uncertain. This CDR3 comprises 11 residues. Germline loops: CDR1 SGHVS, CDR2 FQNEAQ. Trimming cost V 3 bases and J 8 bases, with 5 bases left between them. Here the CDR3 DNA reads TGTGCCAGCAGCTTCGAGCATGAGCAGTTCTTC. The encoded protein is CASSFEHEQFF.

This clonotype was detected only a few times. The chain links TRBV5-4 to TRBJ1-6; 9 bases line up with TRBD1. The junction had 2 bases not matched to a gene; V was cut back by 3 bases and J by 7 bases. This CDR3 contains 14 residues. CDR1 is SGHNT, CDR2 YYREEE, per germline (reference sequence). The CDR3 DNA follows: TGTGCCAGCAGCTCGGACAGGGGAAATTCACCCCTCCACTTT. It yields the protein CASSSDRGNSPLHF.

The chain recombines TRBV11-1 with TRBJ2-3, with 7 bases that match TRBD1. The CDR3 totals 14 residues. Looked up from germline, CDR1 is SGHAT and CDR2 is FQDESV (reference sequence). The V and J ends lost 5 bases and 5 bases, in that order; junction bases with no gene match: 7. In DNA, the CDR3 is TGTGCCAGCAGCCCATTCACAGGGGAAGATACGCAGTATTTT. Protein sequence: CASSPFTGEDTQYF. The variable domain in full, with the rest retrieved from reference TRBV11-1 and TRBJ2-3, is EAEVAQSPRYKITEKSQAVAFWCDPISGHATLYWYRQILGQGPELLVQFQDESVVDDSQLPKDRFSAERLKGVDSTLKIQPAELGDSAMYLCASSPFTGEDTQYFGPGTRLTVL.

V usage is TRBV23-1 and J usage is TRBJ2-5, with 9 bases identical to TRBD2. Being an ORF, TRBV23-1 has a function that is uncertain. J lost 2 bases, V lost 1 base, and 23 bases had no gene match. The CDR3 spans 22 residues. CDR3 sequence: CASSQLEGNSGLAGWGQETQYF. CDR3 nucleotides: TGCGCCAGCAGTCAATTAGAGGGAAATTCGGGCCTAGCGGGATGGGGTCAAGAGACCCAGTACTTC.

In its sample, this clonotype was seen a few times. V gene TRBV29-1 combines with J gene TRBJ1-1; TRBD1 matches 10 bases. In germline, CDR1 is SQVTM, CDR2 ANQGSEA. Trimming cost V 4 bases and J 5 bases; bases outside gene matches: 13. This CDR3 has 16 amino acids. The CDR3 region is CSVGKAGTGAGTEAFF. DNA for the CDR3: TGCAGCGTTGGAAAAGCGGGGACAGGGGCAGGAACTGAAGCTTTCTTT. The full variable domain, with the rest looked up from reference TRBV29-1 and TRBJ1-1, is SAVISQKPSRDICQRGTSLTIQCQVDSQVTMMFWYRQQPGQSLTLIATANQGSEATYESGFVIDKFPISRPNLTFSTLTVSNMSPEDSSIYLCSVGKAGTGAGTEAFFGQGTRLTVV.

This clonotype was seen more than once but under ten times. V is TRBV7-2 and J is TRBJ2-1; TRBD2 matches at 11 bases. The germline CDR1 and CDR2 sequences are SGHTA and FQGNSA. Trimming took 5 bases from V and 6 from J; bases not matched to a gene: 3. This CDR3 comprises 14 residues. The CDR3 DNA reads as TGTGCCAGCAGCGGTAGCGGGAGGGCCAATGAGCAGTTCTTC. The encoded protein is CASSGSGRANEQFF.

This clonotype appeared many times. The chain joins TRBV27 to TRBJ2-1, with 9 bases matching TRBD2. The CDR3 is 16 residues long. Unmatched junction bases numbered 2, after V lost 2 bases and J lost 0 bases. In germline, CDR1 is MNHEY, CDR2 SMNVEV (reference sequence). Written as DNA, the CDR3 is TGTGCCAGCAGTTTACTTAGCGGGAGCTCCTACAATGAGCAGTTCTTC. Its translation: CASSLLSGSSYNEQFF.

The J gene is TRBJ2-3, the V gene TRBV25-1; D not resolved. CDR1 and CDR2 (germline): MGHDK, SYGVNS. This CDR3 is 14 amino acids long. Trimming took 1 base from V and 2 from J, leaving 7 bases between them. CDR3 DNA sequence: TGTGCCAGCAGTGAATTAGGCCACACAGATACGCAGTATTTT. This sequence encodes CASSELGHTDTQYF.

This clonotype appeared many times. CDR3 DNA sequence: TGTGCCAGCAGCTTACCGGGACTTAACCAAGAGACCCAGTACTTC. This encodes CASSLPGLNQETQYF. The chain couples TRBV7-9 to TRBJ2-5, with D possibly being TRBD2 (6 bases). This CDR3 contains 15 residues. In germline, CDR1 is SEHNR, CDR2 FQNEAQ (reference sequence). V was cut by 2 bases and J by 0 bases, with 10 bases left in between.

J is TRBJ2-7 and V is TRBV20-1, with 13 bases lining up with TRBD2. This CDR3 comprises 13 residues. Germline V gene data show CDR1 as DFQATT and CDR2 as SNEGSKA (reference sequence). The CDR3 here is CRPGLAGASEQYF. The CDR3 DNA reads TGCCGTCCCGGACTAGCGGGAGCAAGCGAGCAGTACTTC.

The V and J genes are TRBV10-3 and TRBJ2-3; 7 bases line up with TRBD2. There are 16 residues in the CDR3. CDR1 is ENHRY and CDR2 is SYGVKD in the germline V gene. V was clipped by 10 bases and J by 4 bases; unmatched bases: 17. CDR3 in DNA: TGTGCCACCGCCCCTTCTGGGCGGGAGATCGCAGATACGCAGTATTTT. Translation gives CATAPSGREIADTQYF.

The rearrangement links TRBV5-1 to TRBJ2-1; 8 nucleotides line up with TRBD2. Losses at the gene ends were 4 bases for V and 0 bases for J; bases not matched to a gene: 6. The CDR3 has 16 amino acids. Per the germline V gene, CDR1 is SGHRS and CDR2 is YFSETQ. CDR3: CASSPPLAGSYNEQFF. For the CDR3, the DNA is TGCGCCAGCAGCCCCCCCCTAGCGGGCTCCTACAATGAGCAGTTCTTC.

The gene calls are TRBV18 and TRBJ1-2; D gene unclear. V gave up 0 bases and J gave up 7 bases, with 15 bases separating them. Germline CDR1 reads KGHSH; CDR2 reads LQKENI. The CDR3 is 15 residues long. The CDR3 loop is CASSPPEGLFFGYTF. In nucleotides, the CDR3 is TGTGCCAGCTCACCACCAGAGGGCCTTTTCTTTGGCTACACCTTC.

This clonotype was observed a few times. J is TRBJ1-1 and V is TRBV5-1, with D perhaps matching TRBD1 (5 bases). Looked up from germline, CDR1 is SGHRS and CDR2 is YFSETQ. There are 14 residues in the CDR3. Trimming cost V 3 bases and J 1 base, with 10 bases left between them. In nucleotides, the CDR3 is TGCGCCAGCAGCTGGGGACGGGGGAACACTGAAGCTTTCTTT. It codes for CASSWGRGNTEAFF. The entire variable domain, with the rest obtained from reference TRBV5-1 and TRBJ1-1, is as follows: KAGVTQTPRYLIKTRGQQVTLSCSPISGHRSVSWYQQTPGQGLQFLFEYFSETQRNKGNFPGRFSGRQFSNSRSEMNVSTLELGDSALYLCASSWGRGNTEAFFGQGTRLTVV.

This clonotype was seen ten or more times. V gene TRBV18 combines with J gene TRBJ1-2; possibly TRBD1 for D (5 bases). The CDR3 length is 14 residues. V was cut by 3 bases and J by 6 bases, with 14 bases left in between. The V gene's germline CDR1 is KGHSH and CDR2 LQKENI. The CDR3 bases are TGTGCCAGCTCACCGCTGCGAGGGGCCCATGGCTACACCTTC. The encoded protein is CASSPLRGAHGYTF.

The chain links TRBV10-3 to TRBJ1-2; TRBD1 might be the D (6 bases). The V end was cut by 0 bases, the J end by 8 bases, with 19 bases between. The CDR3 has 16 residues. CDR1 and CDR2 (germline): ENHRY, SYGVKD. CDR3 residues: CAISESPLGAPRGYTF. CDR3 coding DNA: TGTGCCATCAGTGAGTCGCCCCTGGGGGCGCCTCGGGGCTACACCTTC.

The rearrangement links TRBV12-3 or TRBV12-4 to TRBJ2-1, with 7 bases aligning to TRBD2. CDR3 length: 17 amino acids. V was pared by 4 bases and J by 8 bases, with 17 bases of the junction left unmatched. The CDR3 region is CASSYSLMAGAVDEQFF. CDR3 in DNA: TGTGCCAGCAGTTACTCCTTGATGGCGGGAGCTGTCGATGAGCAGTTCTTC.